This TCR beta chain derives from a study of tumor-infiltrating lymphocytes in primary liver carcinoma. Across the study: Lesions, classed as T1-T3 N0M0, spanned about 4.2 to 10 cm across.

The study, taken as a whole, reports: Merely about 8-24% of top clones occurred in all five tumor regions. Blood fell significantly below tumors in its top-250-clone fraction (p = 0.039).

The germline V gene encodes CDR1 SEHNR and CDR2 FQNEAQ (reference sequence). V dropped 5 bases and J dropped 1; count of bases not matched to a gene: 2. This CDR3 is 13 amino acids long. In this sample, this clonotype turned up many times. Its specificity is unknown. Production of TCR beta cDNA used approximately 0.55 ug total RNA together with a constant-region primer. Three nested multiplex PCR rounds, a slightly modified ARM-PCR method, built the TCR beta libraries. The first two PCR rounds used TRBV1-TRBV30 primers with a Cbeta primer, approximately 9 cycles each. TCRdb processed the multiplex PCR reads anew with MiXCR; each CDR3 protein has one entry. The sample consists of about 130,000 distinct CDR3 sequences, 55% to 75% of them appearing once. For each extraction, RNA and DNA were obtained together from approximately 20-30 mg of unsorted bulk tissue.

V and J are TRBV7-9 and TRBJ2-7; 7 bases line up with TRBD1. This receptor was identified in a woman aged 60-70 years with primary liver carcinoma and hepatitis B virus infection. Sequenced: liver tumor tissue from sampling region 3. Subset of the sample: tumor region T3, left-lateral pole. The CDR3 loop reads CASSQGESYEQYF. CDR3 bases: TGTGCCAGCAGCCAGGGGGAATCCTACGAGCAGTACTTC.